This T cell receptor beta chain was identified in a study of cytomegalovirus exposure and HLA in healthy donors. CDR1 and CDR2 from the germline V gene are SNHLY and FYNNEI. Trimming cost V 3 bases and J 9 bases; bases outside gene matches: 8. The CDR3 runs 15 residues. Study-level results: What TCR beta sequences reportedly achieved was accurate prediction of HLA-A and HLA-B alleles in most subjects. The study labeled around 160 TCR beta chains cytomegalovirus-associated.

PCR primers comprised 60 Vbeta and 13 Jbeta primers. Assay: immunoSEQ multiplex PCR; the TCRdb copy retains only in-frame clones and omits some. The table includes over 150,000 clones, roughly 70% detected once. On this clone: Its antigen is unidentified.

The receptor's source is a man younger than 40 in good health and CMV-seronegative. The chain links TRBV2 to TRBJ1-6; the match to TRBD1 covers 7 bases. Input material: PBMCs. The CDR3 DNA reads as TGTGCCAGCAGTGAGGATAGACAGGGTAGTTCACCCCTCCACTTT. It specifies CASSEDRQGSSPLHF.